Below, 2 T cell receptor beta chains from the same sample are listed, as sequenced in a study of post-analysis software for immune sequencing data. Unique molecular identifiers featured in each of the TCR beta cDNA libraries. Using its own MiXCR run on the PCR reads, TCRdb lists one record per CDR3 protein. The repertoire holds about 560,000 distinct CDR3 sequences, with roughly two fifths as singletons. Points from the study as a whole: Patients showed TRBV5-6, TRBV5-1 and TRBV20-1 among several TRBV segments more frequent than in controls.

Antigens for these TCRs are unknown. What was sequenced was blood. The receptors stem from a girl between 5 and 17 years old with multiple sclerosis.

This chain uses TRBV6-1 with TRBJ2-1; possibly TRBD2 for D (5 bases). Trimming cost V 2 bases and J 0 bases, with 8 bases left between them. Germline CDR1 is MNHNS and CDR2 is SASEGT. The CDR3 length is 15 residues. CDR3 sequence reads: CASSERDYSYNEQFF. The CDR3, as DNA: TGTGCCAGCAGTGAAAGAGACTACTCCTACAATGAGCAGTTCTTC.

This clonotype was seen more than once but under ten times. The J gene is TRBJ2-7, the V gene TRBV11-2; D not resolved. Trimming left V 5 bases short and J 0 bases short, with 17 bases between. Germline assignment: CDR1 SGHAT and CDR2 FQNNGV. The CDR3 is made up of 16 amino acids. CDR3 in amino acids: CASSPSTGEISYEQYF. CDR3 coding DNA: TGTGCCAGCAGCCCCTCGACCGGAGAAATCTCCTACGAGCAGTACTTC.